This passage covers 8 T cell receptor beta chains from one sample sequenced in a study of Graves' ophthalmopathy and Graves' hyperthyroidism. The study amplified TCR beta CDR3 regions using RNA transcripts. In the first round, RT-PCR was carried out with HTBI primers, and a multiplex PCR formed the second round. Each CDR3 protein is one row after TCRdb ran MiXCR on the multiplex PCR reads. The sample shows 200,000 to 250,000 distinct CDR3 sequences, around 28% of them seen only once. The sequencing sample was made of peripheral blood. These receptors were taken from a man aged 45 to 65 with Graves' ophthalmopathy.

This clonotype was seen many times. V is TRBV4-1 and J is TRBJ1-2, with TRBD1 identical over 7 bases. J was trimmed by 8 bases and V by 2 bases; bases with no gene match: 11. The CDR3 consists of 15 residues. Germline assignment: CDR1 MGHRA and CDR2 YSYEKL. The CDR3 sequence: CASSQKGLRGRGYTF. The CDR3 coding sequence is TGCGCCAGCAGCCAAAAAGGGTTGAGGGGGCGCGGCTACACCTTC.

J is TRBJ2-5 and V is TRBV20-1, with 10 positions matching TRBD2. The length of the CDR3 is 12 residues. J was trimmed by 4 bases and V by 5 bases; bases with no gene match: 1. Germline loops: CDR1 DFQATT, CDR2 SNEGSKA (reference sequence). CDR3 in DNA: TGCAGTGCTTGGACTAGCGGAGAGACCCAGTACTTC. Protein product: CSAWTSGETQYF.

This clonotype has at least ten counts. V and J are TRBV19 and TRBJ1-5; a weak D match, TRBD1 (5 bases). Trimming shortened V by 7 bases and J by 9 bases, and 19 bases separated the two germline ends. Germline V lookup: CDR1 LNHDA, CDR2 SQIVND (reference sequence). The CDR3 is 14 amino acids. The CDR3 spells CASKLRRTQMPQHF. The CDR3 DNA is TGTGCCAGTAAATTGCGCAGGACACAAATGCCCCAGCATTTT.

This clonotype has a handful of counts. The V gene is TRBV30, the J gene TRBJ2-5; 11 bases align to TRBD2. The CDR3 sequence is 13 residues long. V gave up 6 bases and J gave up 11 bases; unmatched junction bases: 11. The V gene's germline CDR1 is GTSNPN and CDR2 SVGIG (reference sequence). Here the CDR3 DNA reads TGTGCCTGCGCACTAGCGGGAGTAGGGGAGCAGTACTTC. Residues: CACALAGVGEQYF.

This clonotype has ten or more counts. The chain uses TRBV2 and TRBJ1-2; D might be TRBD1 (5 bases). V was pared by 4 bases and J by 6 bases, with 18 bases between. The CDR3 is made up of 15 amino acids. Germline V gene sequence: CDR1 SNHLY, CDR2 FYNNEI. CDR3 region: CASSGGSSRRNGYTF. The CDR3 nucleotides are TGTGCCAGCAGTGGGGGCAGCAGCCGGAGGAATGGCTACACCTTC.

This clonotype has at least ten counts. This chain uses TRBV19 with TRBJ2-2; D perhaps matches TRBD1 (6 bases). V shed 5 bases and J shed 9 bases, with 13 bases lying between them. This CDR3 has 13 amino acids. Germline CDR1 LNHDA, CDR2 SQIVND (reference sequence). CDR3 residues: CASSRTGSRELFF. The CDR3 region has the DNA TGTGCCAGTAGTCGAACAGGGTCCCGGGAGCTGTTTTTT.

This clonotype occurred many times. This chain links TRBV27 with TRBJ2-7, with 7 bases identical to TRBD1. CDR1 is MNHEY and CDR2 is SMNVEV in the germline V gene (reference sequence). This CDR3 is 13 amino acids long. J gave up 3 bases and V 6 bases, and 5 bases lay outside the gene matches. Here the CDR3 reads CASSRQGDYEQYF. CDR3 nucleotides: TGTGCCAGCAGCAGACAGGGCGACTACGAGCAGTACTTC.

This clonotype came up many times. The V gene is TRBV2, the J gene TRBJ2-5; possibly TRBD2 for D (6 bases). Germline CDR1 SNHLY, CDR2 FYNNEI. The CDR3 totals 10 residues. Trimming shortened V by 10 bases and J by 5 bases, and 8 bases separated the two germline ends. The CDR3 reads CAIGGETQYF. In DNA, the CDR3 is TGTGCCATTGGGGGGGAGACCCAGTACTTC.